This note documents a single T cell receptor beta chain sequence. Its antigen remains unidentified. Germline V gene lookup returns CDR1 SGHAT and CDR2 FQNNGV. The CDR3 sequence is 13 residues long. V was pared by 8 bases and J by 1 base, with 12 bases between. Under the authors' procedure: Construction of a distant-metastasis classifier for papillary thyroid cancer relied on CDR3 differences across clinicopathological groups. TCRdb re-called the PCR reads through MiXCR. These V and J calls originate from TCRdb's pipeline instead of the authors' own analysis. The data hold 35,000 to 55,000 clones, with 24% observed a single time. The data belong to a study of metastatic and nonmetastatic thyroid tumors. About the research overall: Repertoires of blood and of tissue (tumor or nodule) from malignant and benign thyroid patients were compared.

There were no patients who had received any treatment before thyroid surgery. General study results and limits: According to reports, the diversity of TCR beta was significantly higher in malignant thyroid tumors than in benign nodules, and this held in both blood and tumor samples.

This clonotype was sampled from a male donor with papillary thyroid cancer or a benign thyroid nodule (not recorded which). Some clones in this sample may be carry-over from other donors' samples. The sample was blood. The J gene is TRBJ2-7, the V gene TRBV11-2; the D is unclear. The CDR3: CASSRALSYEQYF. The CDR3 bases are TGTGCCAGCTCCCGAGCACTATCCTACGAGCAGTACTTC. Full variable domain (outside the CDR3, taken from reference TRBV11-2 and TRBJ2-7): EAGVAQSPRYKIIEKRQSVAFWCNPISGHATLYWYQQILGQGPKLLIQFQNNGVVDDSQLPKDRFSAERLKGVDSTLKIQPAKLEDSAVYLCASSRALSYEQYFGPGTRLTVT.